This TCR beta chain stems from a study of blood T cell repertoires in COVID-19. About the study: Collection of acute and convalescent COVID-19 samples took place in the United States, Italy and Spain. From T cells, B-cell-depleted T cells, or PBMCs came the material, which was cDNA or gDNA.

Original handling: Cell counts per sample came from amplifying reference gene primers. The protocol was immunoSEQ multiplex PCR, while the TCRdb copy is restricted to in-frame clones and leaves out a portion. V and J calls and clone size are those listed in that table; D and trimming were worked out from the DNA. The table records 200,000 to 300,000 clones, around 90% of them present only once. This sequence originates from an elderly man with acute or convalescent COVID-19. The specimen was peripheral blood.

The CDR3, as DNA: TGCGCCAGCAGCCAAAATGAAGGGAGGGAAAAACTGTTTTTT. Its translation is CASSQNEGREKLFF. V gene TRBV4-3 combines with J gene TRBJ1-4; D remains ambiguous. V was shortened by 2 bases and J by 8 bases, with 12 bases between the two germline ends. This CDR3 spans 14 amino acids. Germline loops: CDR1 LGHNA, CDR2 YSLEER.